This note documents a single TCR beta chain sequence. The V gene's germline CDR1 is SGDLS and CDR2 YYNGEE. The CDR3 loop spans 17 amino acids. The V gene lost 3 bases and the J gene lost 1 base, with 16 bases spanning the gap. Sequenced by immunoSEQ multiplex PCR; TCRdb stores in-frame clones only, minus some. The sample holds a few million clones, more than 80% seen once. This sample was included in a study of shared clonotypes between healthy human individuals. Sequencing was carried out using naive CD4+ T cells sorted from blood. Subset specified: CD45RA+ positively selected. The TCR originated in a man younger than 30 in good health. The genes are TRBV9 and TRBJ2-2; the D gene is possibly TRBD1 (7 bases). The DNA of the CDR3 is TGTGCCAGCAGCGGAGAGACAGGGAGGCGGAACACCGGGGAGCTGTTTTTT. It yields the protein CASSGETGRRNTGELFF.